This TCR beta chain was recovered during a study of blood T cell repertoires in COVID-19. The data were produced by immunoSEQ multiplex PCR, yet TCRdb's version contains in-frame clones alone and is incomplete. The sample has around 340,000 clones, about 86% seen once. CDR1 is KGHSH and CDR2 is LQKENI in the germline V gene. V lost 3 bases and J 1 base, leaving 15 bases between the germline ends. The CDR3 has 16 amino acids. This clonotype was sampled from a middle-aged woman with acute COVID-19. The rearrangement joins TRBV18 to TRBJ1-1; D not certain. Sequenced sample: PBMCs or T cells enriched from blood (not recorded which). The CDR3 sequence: CASSPQSRVGNTEAFF. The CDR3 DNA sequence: TGTGCCAGCTCACCCCAATCCCGGGTGGGGAACACTGAAGCTTTCTTT. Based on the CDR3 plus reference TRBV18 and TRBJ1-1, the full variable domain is NAGVMQNPRHLVRRRGQEARLRCSPMKGHSHVYWYRQLPEEGLKFMVYLQKENIIDESGMPKERFSAEFPKEGPSILRIQQVVRGDSAAYFCASSPQSRVGNTEAFFGQGTRLTVV.